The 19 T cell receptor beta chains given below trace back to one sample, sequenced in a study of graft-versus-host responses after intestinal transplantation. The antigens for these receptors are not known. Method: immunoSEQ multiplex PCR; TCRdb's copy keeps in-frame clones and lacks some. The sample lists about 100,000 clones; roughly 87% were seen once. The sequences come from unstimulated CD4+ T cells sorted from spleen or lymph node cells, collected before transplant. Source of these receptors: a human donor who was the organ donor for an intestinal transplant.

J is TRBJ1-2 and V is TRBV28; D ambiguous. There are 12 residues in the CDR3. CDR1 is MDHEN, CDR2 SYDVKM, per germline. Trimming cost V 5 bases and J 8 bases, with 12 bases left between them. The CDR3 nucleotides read TGTGCCAGCAGTGCCAAGGGTACGGGCTACACCTTC. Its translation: CASSAKGTGYTF.

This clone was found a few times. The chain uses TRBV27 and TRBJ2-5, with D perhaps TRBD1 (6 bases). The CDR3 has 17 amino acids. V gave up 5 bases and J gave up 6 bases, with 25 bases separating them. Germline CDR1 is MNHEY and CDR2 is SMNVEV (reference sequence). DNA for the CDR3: TGTGCCAGCAGTGCTAACCGGGACACCCGGGCAGCGCAGACCCAGTACTTC. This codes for CASSANRDTRAAQTQYF.

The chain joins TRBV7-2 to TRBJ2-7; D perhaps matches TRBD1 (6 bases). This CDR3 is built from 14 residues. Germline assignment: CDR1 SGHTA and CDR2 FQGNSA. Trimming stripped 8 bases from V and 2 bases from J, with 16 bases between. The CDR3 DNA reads TGTGCCAGCCGAGCGAGGGACACCGCCTACGAGCAGTACTTC. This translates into CASRARDTAYEQYF.

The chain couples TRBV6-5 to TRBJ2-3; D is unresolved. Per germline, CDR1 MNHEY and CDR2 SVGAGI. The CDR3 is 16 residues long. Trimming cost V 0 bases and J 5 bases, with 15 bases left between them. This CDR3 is CASSYSIGISGDTQYF. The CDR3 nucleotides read TGTGCCAGCAGTTACTCGATCGGCATTTCAGGAGATACGCAGTATTTT.

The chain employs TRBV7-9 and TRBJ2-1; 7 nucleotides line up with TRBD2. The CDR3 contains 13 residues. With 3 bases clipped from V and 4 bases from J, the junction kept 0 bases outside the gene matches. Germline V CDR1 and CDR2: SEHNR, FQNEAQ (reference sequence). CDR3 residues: CASSLGLYNEQFF. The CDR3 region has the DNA TGTGCCAGCAGCTTGGGACTATACAATGAGCAGTTCTTC.

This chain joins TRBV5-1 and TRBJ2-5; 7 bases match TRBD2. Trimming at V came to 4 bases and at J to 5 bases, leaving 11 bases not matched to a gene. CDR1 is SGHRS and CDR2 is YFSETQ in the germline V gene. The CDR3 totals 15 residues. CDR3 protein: CASSLAGVPGETQYF. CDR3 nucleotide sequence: TGCGCCAGCAGCCTCGCGGGGGTGCCGGGGGAGACCCAGTACTTC.

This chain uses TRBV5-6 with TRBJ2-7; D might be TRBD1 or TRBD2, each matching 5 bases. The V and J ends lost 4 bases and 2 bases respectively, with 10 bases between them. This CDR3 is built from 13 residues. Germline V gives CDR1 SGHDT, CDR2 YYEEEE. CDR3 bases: TGTGCCAGCAGCGGGGGACGGACCTACGAGCAGTACTTC. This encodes CASSGGRTYEQYF.

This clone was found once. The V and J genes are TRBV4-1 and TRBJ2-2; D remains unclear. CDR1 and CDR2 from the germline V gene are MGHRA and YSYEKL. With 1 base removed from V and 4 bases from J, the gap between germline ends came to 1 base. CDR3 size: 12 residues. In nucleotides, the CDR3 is TGCGCCAGCAGCCAAGCCACCGGGGAGCTGTTTTTT. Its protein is CASSQATGELFF.

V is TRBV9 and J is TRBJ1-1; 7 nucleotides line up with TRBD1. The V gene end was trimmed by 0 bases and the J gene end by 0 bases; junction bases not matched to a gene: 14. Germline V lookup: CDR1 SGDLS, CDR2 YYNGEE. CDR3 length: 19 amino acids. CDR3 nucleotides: TGTGCCAGCAGCGTAGATGCCTGGGACAGCCGCACTATGAACACTGAAGCTTTCTTT. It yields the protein CASSVDAWDSRTMNTEAFF.

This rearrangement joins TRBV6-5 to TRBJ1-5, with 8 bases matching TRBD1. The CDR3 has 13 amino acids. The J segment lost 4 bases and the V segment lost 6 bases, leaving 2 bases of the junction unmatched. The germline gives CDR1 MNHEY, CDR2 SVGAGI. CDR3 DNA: TGTGCCAGCAGCCGACAGGGGAATCAGCCCCAGCATTTT. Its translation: CASSRQGNQPQHF.

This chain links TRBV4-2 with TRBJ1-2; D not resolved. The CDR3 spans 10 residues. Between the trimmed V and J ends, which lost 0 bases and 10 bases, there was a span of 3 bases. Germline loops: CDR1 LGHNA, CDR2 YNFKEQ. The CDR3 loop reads CASSQDLYTF. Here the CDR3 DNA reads TGTGCCAGCAGCCAAGATCTCTACACCTTC.

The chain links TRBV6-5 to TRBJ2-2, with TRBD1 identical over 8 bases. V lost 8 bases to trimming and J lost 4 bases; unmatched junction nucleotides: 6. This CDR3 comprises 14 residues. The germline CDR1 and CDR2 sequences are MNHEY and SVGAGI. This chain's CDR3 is CASCRDRSTGELFF. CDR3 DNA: TGTGCCAGCTGCCGGGACAGGAGCACCGGGGAGCTGTTTTTT.

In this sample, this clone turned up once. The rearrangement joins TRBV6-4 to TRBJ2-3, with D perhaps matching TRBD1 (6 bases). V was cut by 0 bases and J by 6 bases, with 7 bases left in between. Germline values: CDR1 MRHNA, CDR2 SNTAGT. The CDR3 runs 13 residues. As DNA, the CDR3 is TGTGCCAGCAGTGACTCCCAGGGGGATACGCAGTATTTT. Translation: CASSDSQGDTQYF.

The CDR3 coding sequence is TGTGCCAGCTCACCATACCGGGACAGGACTAATTCACCCCTCCACTTT. It specifies CASSPYRDRTNSPLHF. The V and J genes are TRBV18 and TRBJ1-6; 8 bases are a match to TRBD1. V shed 2 bases, J shed 6 bases, and the junction held 6 bases outside the gene matches. CDR3 length equals 16 residues. CDR1 is KGHSH and CDR2 is LQKENI in the germline V gene.

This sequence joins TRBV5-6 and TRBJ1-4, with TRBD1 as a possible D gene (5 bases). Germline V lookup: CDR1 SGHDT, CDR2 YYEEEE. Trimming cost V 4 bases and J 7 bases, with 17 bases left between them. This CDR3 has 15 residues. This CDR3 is CASSRGASSGEKLFF. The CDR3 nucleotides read TGTGCCAGCAGCCGCGGGGCCAGTTCGGGTGAAAAACTGTTTTTT.

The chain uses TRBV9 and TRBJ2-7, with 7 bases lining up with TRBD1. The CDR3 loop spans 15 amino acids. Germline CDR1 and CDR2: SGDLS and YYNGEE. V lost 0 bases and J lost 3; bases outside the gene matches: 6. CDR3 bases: TGTGCCAGCAGCGTAGACAGGGGCCCTATCTACGAGCAGTACTTC. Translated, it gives CASSVDRGPIYEQYF.

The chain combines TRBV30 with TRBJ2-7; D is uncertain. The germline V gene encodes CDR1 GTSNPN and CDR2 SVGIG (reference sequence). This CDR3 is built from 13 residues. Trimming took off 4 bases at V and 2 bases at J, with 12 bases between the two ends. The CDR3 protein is CAWTRAQAYEQYF. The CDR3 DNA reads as TGTGCCTGGACTAGGGCGCAAGCCTACGAGCAGTACTTC.

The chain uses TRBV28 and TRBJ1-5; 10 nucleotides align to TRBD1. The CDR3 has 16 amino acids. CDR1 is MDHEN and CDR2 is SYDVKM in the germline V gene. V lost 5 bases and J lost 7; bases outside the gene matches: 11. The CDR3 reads CASSTSMGQGFQPQHF. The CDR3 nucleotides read TGTGCCAGCAGTACCTCCATGGGACAGGGGTTCCAGCCCCAGCATTTT.

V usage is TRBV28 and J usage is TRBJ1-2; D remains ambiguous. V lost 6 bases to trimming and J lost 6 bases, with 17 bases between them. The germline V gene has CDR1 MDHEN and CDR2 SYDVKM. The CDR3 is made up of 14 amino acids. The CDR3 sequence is CASSPLEQRDGYTF. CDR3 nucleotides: TGTGCCAGCAGCCCACTTGAGCAGAGGGATGGCTACACCTTC.